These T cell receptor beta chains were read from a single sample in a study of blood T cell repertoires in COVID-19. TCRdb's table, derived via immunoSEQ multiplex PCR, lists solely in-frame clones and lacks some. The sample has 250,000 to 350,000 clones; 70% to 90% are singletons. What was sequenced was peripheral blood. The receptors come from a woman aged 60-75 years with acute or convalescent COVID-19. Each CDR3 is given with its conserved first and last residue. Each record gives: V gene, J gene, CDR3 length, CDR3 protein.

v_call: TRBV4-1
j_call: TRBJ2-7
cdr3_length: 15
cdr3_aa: CASSQELGLSYEQYF

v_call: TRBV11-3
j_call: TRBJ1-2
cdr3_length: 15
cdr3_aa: CASSYNRSLAYGYTF

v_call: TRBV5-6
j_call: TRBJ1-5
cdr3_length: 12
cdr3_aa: CASSLWRQPQHF

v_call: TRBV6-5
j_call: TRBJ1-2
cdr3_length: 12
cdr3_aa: CASSGTGHGYTF

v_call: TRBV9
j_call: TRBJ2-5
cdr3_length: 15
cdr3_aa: CASSVAQGSLETQYF

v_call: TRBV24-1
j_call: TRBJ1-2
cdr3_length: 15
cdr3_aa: CATSDTMTGGVGYTF

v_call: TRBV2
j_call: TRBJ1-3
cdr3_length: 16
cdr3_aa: CASSEAPGGAGNTIYF

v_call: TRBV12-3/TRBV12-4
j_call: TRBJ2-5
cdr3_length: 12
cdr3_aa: CASSSRQETQYF

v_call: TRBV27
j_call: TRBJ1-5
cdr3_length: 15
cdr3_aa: CASSSETGMFQPQHF

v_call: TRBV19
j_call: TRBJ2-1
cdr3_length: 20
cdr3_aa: CASSKTGLAGALGSYNEQFF

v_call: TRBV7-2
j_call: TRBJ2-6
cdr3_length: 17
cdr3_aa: CASSLDQGASGANVLTF

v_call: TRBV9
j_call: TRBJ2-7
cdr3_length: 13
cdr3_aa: CASSLQPGSNQYF

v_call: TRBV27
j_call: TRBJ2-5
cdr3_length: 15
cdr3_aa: CASSSQGVGQETQYF

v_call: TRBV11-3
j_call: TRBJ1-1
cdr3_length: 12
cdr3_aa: CASSYGRTEAFF

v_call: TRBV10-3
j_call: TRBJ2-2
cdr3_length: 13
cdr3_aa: CAINTPGAGELFF

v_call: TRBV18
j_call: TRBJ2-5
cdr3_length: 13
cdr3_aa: CASSPPTRETQYF

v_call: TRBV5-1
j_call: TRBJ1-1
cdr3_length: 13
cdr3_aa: CASSLTGFAEAFF

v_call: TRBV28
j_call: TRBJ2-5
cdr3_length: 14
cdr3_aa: CASRSEGRWETQYF

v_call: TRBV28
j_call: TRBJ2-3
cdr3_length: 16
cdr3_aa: CASSFGQGKFADTQYF

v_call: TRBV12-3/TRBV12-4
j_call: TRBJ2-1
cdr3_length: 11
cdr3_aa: CASSLPGQSVF

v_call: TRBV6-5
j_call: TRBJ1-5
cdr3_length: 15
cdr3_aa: CAIKGALISNQPQHF

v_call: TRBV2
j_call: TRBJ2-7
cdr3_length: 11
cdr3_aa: CASSSPYEQYF

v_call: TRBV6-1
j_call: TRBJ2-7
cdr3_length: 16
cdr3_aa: CASSDRSLPAHAEQYF

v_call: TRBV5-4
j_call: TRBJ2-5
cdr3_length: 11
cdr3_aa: CASSSSETQYF

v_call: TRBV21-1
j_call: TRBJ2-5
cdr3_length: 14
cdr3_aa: CASTQEGSQETQYF

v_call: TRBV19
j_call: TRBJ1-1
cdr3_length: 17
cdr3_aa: CASSYLTLRGMNTEAFF

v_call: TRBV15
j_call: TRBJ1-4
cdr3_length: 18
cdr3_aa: CATSRDQGPGGANEKLFF

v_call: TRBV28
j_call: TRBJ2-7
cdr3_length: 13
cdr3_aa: CASSLSGAYEQYF

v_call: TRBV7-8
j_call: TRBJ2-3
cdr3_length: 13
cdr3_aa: CASSPQPQDTQYF

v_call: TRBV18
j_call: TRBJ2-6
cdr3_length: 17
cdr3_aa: CASSPGQGAPGANVLTF

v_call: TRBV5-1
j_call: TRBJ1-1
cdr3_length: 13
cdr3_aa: CASSWTENTEAFF

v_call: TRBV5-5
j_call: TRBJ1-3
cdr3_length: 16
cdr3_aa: CASSLAGQQRGNTIYF

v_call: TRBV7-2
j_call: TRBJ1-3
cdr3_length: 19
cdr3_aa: CASSLALSGAAVSGNTIYF

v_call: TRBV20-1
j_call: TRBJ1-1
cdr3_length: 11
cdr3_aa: CSARGGSEAFF

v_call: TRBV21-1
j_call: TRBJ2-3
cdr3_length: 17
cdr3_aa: CASSKAGQGSGTDTQYF

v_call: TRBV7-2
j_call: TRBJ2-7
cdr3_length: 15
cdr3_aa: CASSLVLAGSYEQYF

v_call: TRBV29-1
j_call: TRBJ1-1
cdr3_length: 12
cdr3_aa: CSVVQGGTEAFF

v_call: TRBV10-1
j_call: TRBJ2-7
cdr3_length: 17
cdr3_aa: CASKLPQRPGCRYEQYF

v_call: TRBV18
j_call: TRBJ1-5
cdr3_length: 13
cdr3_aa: CASSPLRDQPQHF

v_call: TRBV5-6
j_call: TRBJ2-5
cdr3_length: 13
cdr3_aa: CASSLDRGETQYF

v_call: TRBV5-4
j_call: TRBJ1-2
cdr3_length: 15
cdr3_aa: CASSHIEASGYGYTF

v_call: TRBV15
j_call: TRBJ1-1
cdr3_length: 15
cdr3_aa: CATSRVRELVAEAFF

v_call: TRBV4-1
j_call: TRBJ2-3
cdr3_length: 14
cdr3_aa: CASSQDPDRVSKYF

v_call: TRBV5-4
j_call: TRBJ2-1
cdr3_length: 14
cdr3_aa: CASHRELSYNEQFF